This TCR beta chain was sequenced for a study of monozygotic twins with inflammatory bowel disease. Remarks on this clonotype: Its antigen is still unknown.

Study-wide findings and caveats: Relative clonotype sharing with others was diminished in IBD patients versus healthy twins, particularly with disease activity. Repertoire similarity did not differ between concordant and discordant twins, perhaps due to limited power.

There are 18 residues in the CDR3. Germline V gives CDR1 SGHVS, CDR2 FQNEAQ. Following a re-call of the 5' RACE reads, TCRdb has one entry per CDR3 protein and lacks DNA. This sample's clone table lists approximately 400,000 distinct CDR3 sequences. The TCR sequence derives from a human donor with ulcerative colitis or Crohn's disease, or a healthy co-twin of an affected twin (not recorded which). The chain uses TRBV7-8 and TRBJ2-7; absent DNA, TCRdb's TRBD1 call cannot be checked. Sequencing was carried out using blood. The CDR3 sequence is CASSPNPPNRPNSYEQYF.